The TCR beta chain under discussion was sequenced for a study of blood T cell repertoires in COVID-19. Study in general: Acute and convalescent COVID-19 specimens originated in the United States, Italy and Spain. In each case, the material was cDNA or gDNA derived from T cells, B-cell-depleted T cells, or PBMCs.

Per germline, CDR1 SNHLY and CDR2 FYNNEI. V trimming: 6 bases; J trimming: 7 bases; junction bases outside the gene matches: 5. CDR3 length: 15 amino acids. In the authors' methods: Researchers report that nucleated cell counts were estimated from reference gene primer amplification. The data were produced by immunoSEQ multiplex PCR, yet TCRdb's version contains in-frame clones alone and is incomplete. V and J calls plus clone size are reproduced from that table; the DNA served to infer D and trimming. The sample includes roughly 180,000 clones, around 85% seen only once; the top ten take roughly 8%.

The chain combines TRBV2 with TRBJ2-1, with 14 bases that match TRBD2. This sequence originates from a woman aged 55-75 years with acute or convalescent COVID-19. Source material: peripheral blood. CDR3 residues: CASRAGTSGSNEQFF. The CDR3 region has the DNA TGTGCCAGCAGGGCCGGGACTAGCGGGAGTAATGAGCAGTTCTTC.